This TCR beta chain was recovered during a study of blood T cell repertoires in COVID-19. Turning to the study itself: COVID-19 samples, acute and convalescent, were from the United States, Italy and Spain. Sources were T cells, B-cell-depleted T cells, or PBMCs; the material itself was cDNA or gDNA.

This CDR3 contains 17 residues. Germline V gives CDR1 KGHSH, CDR2 LQKENI. Trimming stripped 3 bases from V and 0 bases from J, with 15 bases between. Per the original methods: Amplification from reference gene primers served as the basis for estimated nucleated cell counts. This table comes from immunoSEQ multiplex PCR, and its TCRdb copy is limited to in-frame clones, with some not included. Clone size and the V and J calls come from that table; the DNA yielded D and trimming. Among around 150,000 clones, about 85% were seen once, and the ten largest hold about 4%. The chain carries TRBV18 and TRBJ1-5, with D maybe TRBD1 (6 bases). What was sequenced was peripheral blood. The sequence was obtained from a woman in her fifties or sixties with active or convalescent COVID-19. CDR3 nucleotides: TGTGCCAGCTCACCCCCTCGACAGGCCCGTAGCAATCAGCCCCAGCATTTT. Encoded protein: CASSPPRQARSNQPQHF.